These 21 T cell receptor beta chains were all obtained from the same sample, sequenced in a study of T cells after yellow fever vaccination. TCRdb passed the 5' RACE reads through MiXCR, listing each CDR3 protein once. This sample has approximately 250,000 distinct CDR3 sequences, with more than 3.5% found just once. Sequencing used PBMCs, obtained 15 days after the yellow fever booster vaccination. These receptor sequences come from a man younger than 35 who received the YFV17D yellow fever vaccine.

This clonotype showed up just a few times. V usage is TRBV14 and J usage is TRBJ1-4; D unresolved. The germline gives CDR1 SGHDN, CDR2 FVKESK. V shed 4 bases and J shed 11 bases, with 5 bases lying between them. This CDR3 has 10 residues. As DNA, the CDR3 is TGTGCCAGCAGCCCCGCTAAACTGTTTTTT. This codes for CASSPAKLFF.

This clonotype was observed a few times. The chain has TRBV5-6 and TRBJ2-6, with D hard to call. Trimming stripped 4 bases from V and 2 bases from J, with 10 bases between. The germline V gene has CDR1 SGHDT and CDR2 YYEEEE. CDR3 size: 15 residues. This CDR3 reads CASSRFFPGANVLTF. CDR3 bases: TGTGCCAGCAGCCGTTTCTTCCCTGGGGCCAACGTCCTGACTTTC.

This clonotype was seen repeatedly, ten times or more. V and J are TRBV7-9 and TRBJ1-6; no clear D. The CDR3 covers 14 residues. Germline CDR1 reads SEHNR; CDR2 reads FQNEAQ (reference sequence). Trimming pared 4 bases from V and 7 bases from J, leaving 11 bases between. CDR3 loop: CASSSGGRNSPLHF. The CDR3 nucleotides are TGTGCCAGCAGCTCGGGAGGCAGGAATTCACCCCTCCACTTT.

Ten or more counts support this clonotype. This rearrangement joins TRBV7-9 to TRBJ2-1, with 8 bases lining up with TRBD2. Trimming cost V 6 bases and J 6 bases; bases outside gene matches: 10. The germline V gene encodes CDR1 SEHNR and CDR2 FQNEAQ (reference sequence). This CDR3 contains 15 residues. The CDR3 region is CASSFGGLEFNEQFF. CDR3 nucleotide sequence: TGTGCCAGCAGTTTTGGGGGACTAGAGTTCAATGAGCAGTTCTTC.

This clonotype was seen a handful of times. This chain uses TRBV18 with TRBJ1-2, with D perhaps TRBD1 (5 bases). Germline loops: CDR1 KGHSH, CDR2 LQKENI. V lost 4 bases and J 6 bases, leaving 15 bases between the germline ends. CDR3 length: 14 amino acids. As DNA, the CDR3 is TGTGCCAGCTCACTTGACGTTGAGGGGAATGGCTACACCTTC. Amino acids: CASSLDVEGNGYTF.

As concerns this clonotype: This may come from a read error, since a much larger clone is one base off. Because it lacks the conserved phenylalanine or tryptophan at the end, this CDR3 is likely a read error. The chain combines TRBV20-1 with TRBJ2-3; TRBD1 might be the D (5 bases). CDR3 length: 13 amino acids. The V gene lost 7 bases and the J gene lost 2 bases, with 13 bases spanning the gap. CDR1 DFQATT and CDR2 SNEGSKA come from the germline V gene (reference sequence). CDR3 sequence: CSGLGALTDTQYL. The CDR3 coding sequence is TGCAGTGGGTTAGGGGCCCTCACAGATACGCAGTATCTT.

The chain links TRBV7-3 to TRBJ1-6; possible D gene TRBD1, 6 bases. The CDR3 extends over 15 amino acids. Germline-derived CDR1 and CDR2 are SGHTA and FQGTGA. Trimming stripped 0 bases from V and 3 bases from J, with 6 bases between. CDR3 loop: CASSLTGGYNSPLHF. The CDR3 DNA is TGTGCCAGCAGCTTAACAGGGGGCTATAATTCACCCCTCCACTTT.

As concerns this clonotype: A read error may be the cause here, since a much bigger clone is one base away. The CDR3 sequence is CATSDTPNTGELIF. In DNA form, the CDR3 reads TGTGCCACCAGTGATACACCTAACACCGGGGAGCTGATTTTT. The rearrangement links TRBV24-1 to TRBJ2-2; tentatively, D is TRBD2 (5 bases). Germline V gives CDR1 KGHDR, CDR2 SFDVKD. This CDR3 is built from 14 residues.

As to this clonotype: A much larger clone lies a single base off, so this may be a read error. The CDR3 DNA follows: TGCGCCAGCAGCTCACAGAATGACTCTGAGCAGTTCTTC. It translates to CASSSQNDSEQFF. The chain couples TRBV5-1 to TRBJ2-1, with no clear D. Germline loops: CDR1 SGHRS, CDR2 YFSETQ. V shed 3 bases and J shed 9 bases, with 13 bases lying between them. The CDR3 is 13 residues long.

At least ten counts were recorded for this clonotype. The rearrangement links TRBV29-1 to TRBJ1-1, with D tentatively TRBD1 (5 bases). The CDR3 covers 13 residues. In germline, CDR1 is SQVTM, CDR2 ANQGSEA. Trimming cost V 6 bases and J 0 bases, with 11 bases left between them. The chain's CDR3 is CSVGGSLNTEAFF. Here the CDR3 DNA reads TGCAGCGTGGGGGGATCCTTGAACACTGAAGCTTTCTTT.

This clonotype appeared many times. V and J are TRBV28 and TRBJ2-3, with 13 bases fitting TRBD2. V lost 5 bases and J lost 1; bases outside the gene matches: 12. This CDR3 has 19 amino acids. The germline V gene encodes CDR1 MDHEN and CDR2 SYDVKM. This chain's CDR3 is CASSPRTSGGHYGTDTQYF. CDR3 DNA: TGTGCCAGCAGTCCTAGGACTAGCGGGGGCCATTACGGCACAGATACGCAGTATTTT.

Many counts were recorded for this clonotype. The chain couples TRBV12-3 or TRBV12-4 to TRBJ1-2; tentative D call: TRBD1 (6 bases). V dropped 5 bases and J dropped 8 bases, with 15 bases sitting between them. This CDR3 contains 13 residues. The CDR3: CASSDRNVGGYTF. CDR3 coding DNA: TGTGCCAGCAGTGACAGGAACGTAGGAGGCTACACCTTC.

This clonotype was detected ten times or more. This CDR3 reads CASSSTASYNEQFF. The CDR3 DNA sequence: TGCGCCAGCAGCTCGACCGCATCCTACAATGAGCAGTTCTTC. This chain joins TRBV5-1 and TRBJ2-1; D call uncertain. The CDR3 extends over 14 amino acids. Trimming took off 3 bases at V and 1 base at J, with 8 bases between the two ends. The germline V gene encodes CDR1 SGHRS and CDR2 YFSETQ.

This clonotype was picked up many times. The genes are TRBV4-3 and TRBJ2-7; TRBD1 matches at 8 bases. Trimming removed 0 bases from V and 2 bases from J; junction bases left unmatched: 3. The CDR3 extends over 15 amino acids. Germline-derived CDR1 and CDR2 are LGHNA and YSLEER. CDR3 coding DNA: TGCGCCAGCAGCCAAGACGGGACAGGAGCCTACGAGCAGTACTTC. It codes for CASSQDGTGAYEQYF.

There are many counts of this clonotype. The V gene is TRBV7-2, the J gene TRBJ1-1; D is undetermined. CDR3 length: 15 residues. Germline loops: CDR1 SGHTA, CDR2 FQGNSA. The ends were cut back, 3 bases at V and 4 bases at J, with 15 bases in the middle. CDR3 bases: TGTGCCAGCAGCTTTAACGGGGTTTCCTCCACTGAAGCTTTCTTT. It codes for CASSFNGVSSTEAFF.

This clonotype was detected ten times or more. Here the CDR3 DNA reads TGTGCCAGCAGCTTAGATAGCGGCTGGGATACGCAGTATTTT. As protein: CASSLDSGWDTQYF. The genes are TRBV7-9 and TRBJ2-3; tentatively, D is TRBD2 (6 bases). Trimming pared 1 base from V and 6 bases from J, leaving 11 bases between. This CDR3 has 14 amino acids. CDR1 SEHNR and CDR2 FQNEAQ come from the germline V gene (reference sequence).

J is TRBJ2-5 and V is TRBV20-1; 8 bases agree with TRBD2. The germline gives CDR1 DFQATT, CDR2 SNEGSKA (reference sequence). The CDR3 is made up of 14 amino acids. The trim removed 3 bases at V and 3 bases at J, leaving 6 bases unmatched. In DNA, the CDR3 is TGCAGTGCTAGGCAAGCACTAGCGGAAGAGACCCAGTACTTC. Its translation is CSARQALAEETQYF.

With regard to this clonotype: A single base separates this from a much larger clone, so it may be a read error. The rearrangement links TRBV7-8 to TRBJ2-5, with D uncertain. The CDR3 runs to 16 residues. Germline CDR1 is SGHVS and CDR2 is FQNEAQ. The CDR3 DNA follows: TGTGCCAGCAGCTTAGTACAACTACCCCTACAACAGACCGAGTACTTC. Translation gives CASSLVQLPLQQTEYF.

The sample holds many counts of this clonotype. This chain uses TRBV24-1 with TRBJ1-1; D uncertain. Germline CDR1 KGHDR, CDR2 SFDVKD. The germline V and J ends were trimmed by 1 base and 7 bases, with 12 bases remaining between them. The CDR3 covers 14 residues. CDR3 loop: CATSDLRDLNEAFF. In DNA form, the CDR3 reads TGTGCCACCAGTGATTTACGCGACCTCAATGAAGCTTTCTTT.

This clonotype was counted ten times or more. V gene TRBV6-4 combines with J gene TRBJ2-7; D unclear. Germline V gene sequence: CDR1 MRHNA, CDR2 SNTAGT. Trimming took 6 bases from V and 4 from J, leaving 7 bases between them. CDR3 length: 11 residues. The CDR3 spells CASRIGYEQYF. CDR3 sequence (DNA): TGTGCCAGCAGAATTGGGTACGAGCAGTACTTC.

This clonotype was seen ten or more times. V and J are TRBV7-9 and TRBJ1-2; D might be TRBD1 (6 bases). CDR1 and CDR2 (germline): SEHNR, FQNEAQ (reference sequence). V lost 5 bases, J lost 4 bases, and 11 bases lay in between. This CDR3 has 13 amino acids. For the CDR3, the DNA is TGTGCCAGCAGCGGGGGGCCCCTCTATGGCTACACCTTC. It yields the protein CASSGGPLYGYTF.